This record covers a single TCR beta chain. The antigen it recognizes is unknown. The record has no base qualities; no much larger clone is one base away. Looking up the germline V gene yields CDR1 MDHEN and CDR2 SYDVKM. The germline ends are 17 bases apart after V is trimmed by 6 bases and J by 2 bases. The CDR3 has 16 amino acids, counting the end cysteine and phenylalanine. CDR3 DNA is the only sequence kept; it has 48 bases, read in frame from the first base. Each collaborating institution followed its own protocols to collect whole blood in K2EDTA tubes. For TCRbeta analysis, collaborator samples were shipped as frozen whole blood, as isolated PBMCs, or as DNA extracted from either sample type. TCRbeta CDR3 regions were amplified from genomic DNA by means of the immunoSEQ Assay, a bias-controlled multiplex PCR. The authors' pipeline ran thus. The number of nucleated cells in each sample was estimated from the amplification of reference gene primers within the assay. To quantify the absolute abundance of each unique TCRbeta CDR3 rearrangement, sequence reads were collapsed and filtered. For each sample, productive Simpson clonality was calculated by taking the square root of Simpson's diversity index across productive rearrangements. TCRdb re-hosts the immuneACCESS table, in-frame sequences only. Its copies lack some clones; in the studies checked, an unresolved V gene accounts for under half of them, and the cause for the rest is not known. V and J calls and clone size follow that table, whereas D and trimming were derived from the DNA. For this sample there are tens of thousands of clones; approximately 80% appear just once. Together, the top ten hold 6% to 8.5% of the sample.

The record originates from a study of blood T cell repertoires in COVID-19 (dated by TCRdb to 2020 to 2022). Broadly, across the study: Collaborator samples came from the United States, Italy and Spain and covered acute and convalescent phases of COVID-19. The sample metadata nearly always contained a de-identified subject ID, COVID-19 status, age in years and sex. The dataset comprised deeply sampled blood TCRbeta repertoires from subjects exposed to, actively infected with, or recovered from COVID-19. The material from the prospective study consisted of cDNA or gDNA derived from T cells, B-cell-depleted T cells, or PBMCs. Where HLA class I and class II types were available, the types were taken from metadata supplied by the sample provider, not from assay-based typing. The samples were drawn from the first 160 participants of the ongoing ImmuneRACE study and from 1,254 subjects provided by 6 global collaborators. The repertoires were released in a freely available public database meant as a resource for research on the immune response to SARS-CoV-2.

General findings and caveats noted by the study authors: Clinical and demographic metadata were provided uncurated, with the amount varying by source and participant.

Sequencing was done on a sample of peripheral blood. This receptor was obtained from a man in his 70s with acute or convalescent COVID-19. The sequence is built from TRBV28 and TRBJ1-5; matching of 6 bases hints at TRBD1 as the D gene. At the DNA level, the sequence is TGTGCCAGCAGACCCCATACAGGGTACGGCAATCAGCCCCAGCATTTT. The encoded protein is CASRPHTGYGNQPQHF.